This T cell receptor (beta chain) was identified during a study of read filtering for tumor transcriptome and immune sequencing. At the level of the study: Fewer than 10 patients were R-ISS I, approximately 15 were R-ISS II, 7 were R-ISS III.

The CDR3 is 14 residues long. Germline V gene lookup returns CDR1 SEHNR and CDR2 FQNEAQ (reference sequence). This library used about 400 ng RNA and molecular barcoded adaptors spanning alpha/delta and beta/gamma chains. TCRdb reanalysed the reads using MiXCR and keeps one entry per CDR3 protein. The repertoire includes 130,000 or so distinct CDR3 sequences, 13% of them detected once, and around 8.2% sits in the top ten. Of note for this clonotype: This may come from a read error, since a much larger clone is one base off.

Specimen: a population of CD138-negative cells sorted from bone marrow. The TCR originated in a donor aged 40 or over with multiple myeloma. The rearrangement joins TRBV7-9 to TRBJ2-2; D may be TRBD2 (6 bases). The CDR3 coding sequence is TGTGCCAGCAGCTTAGACCCTTACACCGGGGAGGTGTTTTTT. Protein: CASSLDPYTGEVFF.